Each of the 5 T cell receptor beta chains below was sequenced from the same sample in a study of T-cell memory formation after mild COVID-19. A single record per CDR3 protein comes from TCRdb applying MiXCR to the 5' RACE reads. The table includes 580,000 or so distinct CDR3 sequences, roughly 17% detected once. The source material was PBMCs or a T cell subset sorted from them (not recorded which). These receptors came from an adult woman who had mild COVID-19 (a few samples of this study predate the infection). Cell type and time point are not known.

For this clonotype: The junction does not match germline at one end; this may be a read error. The rearrangement joins TRBV3-1 to TRBJ1-6; 7 bases fit TRBD1. CDR1 LGHDT and CDR2 YNNKEL come from the germline V gene (reference sequence). CDR3 length: 13 residues. CDR3 region: CDSSQAQGAPLHF. In nucleotides, the CDR3 is TGTGACAGCAGCCAAGCGCAGGGGGCACCCCTCCACTTT. The variable domain in full, completed from reference TRBV3-1 and TRBJ1-6, reads DTAVSQTPKYLVTQMGNDKSIKCEQNLGHDTMYWYKQDSKKFLKIMFSYNNKELIINETVPNRFSPKSPDKAHLNLHINSLELGDSAVYFCDSSQAQGAPLHFGNGTRLTVT.

This chain joins TRBV19 and TRBJ1-6; D unresolved. The CDR3 length is 14 residues. Germline V gene data show CDR1 as LNHDA and CDR2 as SQIVND (reference sequence). The V end was cut by 3 bases, the J end by 5 bases, with 8 bases between. CDR3 amino acids: CASSITGDNSPLHF. The CDR3 bases are TGTGCCAGTAGTATTACGGGAGATAATTCACCCCTCCACTTT.

The table lists this clonotype with a few counts. This rearrangement joins TRBV20-1 to TRBJ1-4; D is unresolved. The CDR3 totals 14 residues. Germline V CDR1 and CDR2: DFQATT, SNEGSKA (reference sequence). V dropped 1 base and J dropped 6 bases, with 12 bases sitting between them. The CDR3 is CSARGGGFYEKLFF. As DNA, the CDR3 is TGCAGTGCTAGAGGTGGAGGGTTCTATGAAAAACTGTTTTTT.

This clonotype has at least ten counts. The chain has TRBV5-1 and TRBJ2-5; 7 bases are a match to TRBD1. This CDR3 contains 14 residues. CDR1 is SGHRS and CDR2 is YFSETQ in the germline V gene. V shed 0 bases, J shed 1 base, and the junction held 0 bases outside the gene matches. The CDR3 sequence is CASSLGDSQETQYF. CDR3 bases: TGCGCCAGCAGCTTGGGGGACAGCCAAGAGACCCAGTACTTC.

There are a few counts of this clonotype. This chain joins TRBV13 and TRBJ2-1, with 8 bases identical to TRBD2. After removal of 3 bases from V and 6 bases from J, the junction contained 1 base not matched to a gene. Germline CDR1 and CDR2: PRHDT and FYEKMQ (reference sequence). The CDR3 has 13 amino acids. This chain's CDR3 is CASSFSGINEQFF. The CDR3 nucleotides read TGTGCCAGCAGCTTTAGCGGGATCAATGAGCAGTTCTTC.